This T cell receptor beta chain was sequenced during a study of blood T cells in healthy people across ages. The V end was cut by 2 bases, the J end by 2 bases, with 10 bases between. The CDR3 is 14 residues long. Germline CDR1 and CDR2: SGDLS and YYNGEE. Russia was home to the donors, healthy Caucasian individuals aged about 6 to 100. Isolation of PBMCs gave at least 6 million cells per sample. The amount of total RNA extracted per sample was at least 5.5 micrograms. Primers used in a second PCR of roughly 7 to 12 cycles were a sample-barcoded 5' primer and a J-beta primer mix. In TCRdb, the 5' RACE reads were re-called with MiXCR into one record per CDR3 protein. This table holds 1.2 million to 1.5 million distinct CDR3 sequences, around 39% found once. This clonotype came up a few times.

The TCR was taken from a woman between 18 and 29 years old in good health. Material: blood. The V call is TRBV9, the J call TRBJ1-1, with D possibly TRBD1 on 5 matching bases. For the CDR3, the DNA is TGTGCCAGCAGCGTTGGGACGGGAAACACTGAAGCTTTCTTT. Amino acid sequence: CASSVGTGNTEAFF.